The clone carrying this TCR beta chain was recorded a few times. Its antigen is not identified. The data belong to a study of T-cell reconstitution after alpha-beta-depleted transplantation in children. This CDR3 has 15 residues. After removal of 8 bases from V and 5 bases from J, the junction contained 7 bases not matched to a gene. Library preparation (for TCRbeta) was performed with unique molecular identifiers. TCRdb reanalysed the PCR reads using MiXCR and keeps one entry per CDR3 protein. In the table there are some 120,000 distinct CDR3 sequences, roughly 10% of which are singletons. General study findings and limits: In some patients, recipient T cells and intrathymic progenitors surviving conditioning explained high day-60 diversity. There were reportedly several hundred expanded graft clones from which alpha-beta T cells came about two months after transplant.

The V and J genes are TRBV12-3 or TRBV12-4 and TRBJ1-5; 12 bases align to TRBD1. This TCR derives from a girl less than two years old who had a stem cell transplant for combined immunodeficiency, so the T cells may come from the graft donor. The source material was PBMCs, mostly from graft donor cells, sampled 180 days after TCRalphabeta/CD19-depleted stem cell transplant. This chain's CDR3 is CASGSGTGGYQPQHF. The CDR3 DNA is TGTGCCAGCGGCTCCGGGACAGGGGGCTATCAGCCCCAGCATTTT.